This TCR beta chain was identified in a study of Graves' ophthalmopathy and Graves' hyperthyroidism. The authors amplified TCR beta CDR3 regions, and they did so from RNA transcripts for repertoire sequencing. The first round was an RT-PCR with HTBI primers, and the second round was a multiplex PCR. MiXCR was run by TCRdb on the multiplex PCR reads, yielding one entry per CDR3 protein. The sample has 340,000 or so distinct CDR3 sequences, 15% to 20% seen once; the top ten hold more than 9%. The sample holds many counts of this clonotype. This receptor was identified in an adult man with Graves' ophthalmopathy. Specimen: peripheral blood.

In nucleotides, the CDR3 is TGCAGTGCTAGAGATCTCAGTTACACTGAAGCTTTCTTT. Translating gives CSARDLSYTEAFF. The chain links TRBV20-1 to TRBJ1-1; the D is unclear. CDR3 length: 13 amino acids. Germline CDR1 DFQATT, CDR2 SNEGSKA (reference sequence). V lost 0 bases, J lost 3 bases, and 8 bases lay in between.